This T cell receptor beta chain was observed in a study of shared clonotypes between healthy human individuals. In the original analysis: Without quality scores, immunoSEQ junctional reads could not be filtered like full-length reads. Generated by immunoSEQ multiplex PCR, the TCRdb table keeps only in-frame clones and is missing some. V, J and clone size are those of that table, while D and trimming were read from the DNA. The sample holds over a million clones, 78% seen once. In this sample, this clone turned up once. Its antigen is as yet unknown. Regarding the study as a whole: Rarefaction showed sorted-subset sequencing was incomplete despite large depth. Roughly 5.3% of naive CD4 clonotypes were common to a few donors.

The donor population consisted of healthy HIV-negative adults with no recent acute infections or vaccinations. Trimming removed 2 bases from V and 6 bases from J, with 10 bases in between. Germline V gives CDR1 MNHEY, CDR2 SMNVEV (reference sequence). This CDR3 has 13 amino acids. J is TRBJ1-2 and V is TRBV27; tentatively, D is TRBD1 (5 bases). Sequencing used memory CD4+ T cells from PBMCs. Regarding subset: CD45RA-negative fraction. The sequence derives from a man in his late teens or twenties in good health. Some clones in this sample may be carry-over from other donors' samples. The CDR3 here is CASSLGREDGYTF. The CDR3 DNA reads as TGTGCCAGCAGTTTAGGCAGGGAAGATGGCTACACCTTC.